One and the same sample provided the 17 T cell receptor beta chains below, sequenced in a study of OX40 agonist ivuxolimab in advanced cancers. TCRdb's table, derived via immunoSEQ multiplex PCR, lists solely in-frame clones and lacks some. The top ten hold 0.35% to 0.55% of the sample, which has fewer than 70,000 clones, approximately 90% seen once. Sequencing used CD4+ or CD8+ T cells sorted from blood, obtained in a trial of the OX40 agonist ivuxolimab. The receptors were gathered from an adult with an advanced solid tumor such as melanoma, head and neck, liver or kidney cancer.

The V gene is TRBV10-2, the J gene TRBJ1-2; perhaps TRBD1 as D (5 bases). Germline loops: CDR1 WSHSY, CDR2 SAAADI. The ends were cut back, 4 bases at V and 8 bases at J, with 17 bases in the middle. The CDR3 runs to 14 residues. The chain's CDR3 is CASSASMGGSGYTF. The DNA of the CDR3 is TGCGCCAGCAGTGCGAGTATGGGGGGTAGCGGCTACACCTTC.

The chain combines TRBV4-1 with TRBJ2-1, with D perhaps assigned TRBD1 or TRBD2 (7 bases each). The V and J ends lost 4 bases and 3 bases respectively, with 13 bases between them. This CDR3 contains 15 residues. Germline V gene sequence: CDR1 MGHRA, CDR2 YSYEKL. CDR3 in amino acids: CASSPGGAFYNEQFF. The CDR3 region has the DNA TGCGCCAGCAGCCCAGGGGGGGCCTTCTACAATGAGCAGTTCTTC.

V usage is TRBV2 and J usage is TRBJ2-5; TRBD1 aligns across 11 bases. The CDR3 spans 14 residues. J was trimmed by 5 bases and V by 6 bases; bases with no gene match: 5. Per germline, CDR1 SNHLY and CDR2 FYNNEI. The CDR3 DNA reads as TGTGCCAGCAGCAGGACAGGGGGCCTGGAGACCCAGTACTTC. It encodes CASSRTGGLETQYF. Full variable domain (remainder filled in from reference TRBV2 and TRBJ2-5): EPEVTQTPSHQVTQMGQEVILRCVPISNHLYFYWYRQILGQKVEFLVSFYNNEISEKSEIFDDQFSVERPDGSNFTLKIRSTKLEDSAMYFCASSRTGGLETQYFGPGTRLLVL.

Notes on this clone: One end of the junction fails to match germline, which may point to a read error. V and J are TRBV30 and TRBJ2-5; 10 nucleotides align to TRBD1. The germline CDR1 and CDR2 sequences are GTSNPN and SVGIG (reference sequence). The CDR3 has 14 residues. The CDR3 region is CAGRGQGGMVTQYF. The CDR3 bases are TGTGCCGGGAGAGGACAGGGGGGAATGGTGACCCAGTACTTC.

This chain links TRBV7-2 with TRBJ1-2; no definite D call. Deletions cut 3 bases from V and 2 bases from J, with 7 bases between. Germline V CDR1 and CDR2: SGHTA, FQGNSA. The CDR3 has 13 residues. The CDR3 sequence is CASSFYENYGYTF. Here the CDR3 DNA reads TGTGCCAGCAGCTTTTACGAAAACTATGGCTACACCTTC.

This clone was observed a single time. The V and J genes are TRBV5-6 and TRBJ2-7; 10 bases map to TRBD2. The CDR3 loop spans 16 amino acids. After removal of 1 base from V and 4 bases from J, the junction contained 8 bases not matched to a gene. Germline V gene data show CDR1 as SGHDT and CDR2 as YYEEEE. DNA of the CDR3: TGTGCCAGCAGCTTGTTAACTAGCGGGAAGTTATACGAGCAGTACTTC. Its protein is CASSLLTSGKLYEQYF.

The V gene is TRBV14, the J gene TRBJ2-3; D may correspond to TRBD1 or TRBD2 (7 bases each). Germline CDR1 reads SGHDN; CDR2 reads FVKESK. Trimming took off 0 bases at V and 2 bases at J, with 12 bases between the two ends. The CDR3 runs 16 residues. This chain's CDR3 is CASSQDPGGDTDTQYF. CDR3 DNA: TGTGCCAGCAGCCAAGATCCAGGGGGGGACACAGATACGCAGTATTTT.

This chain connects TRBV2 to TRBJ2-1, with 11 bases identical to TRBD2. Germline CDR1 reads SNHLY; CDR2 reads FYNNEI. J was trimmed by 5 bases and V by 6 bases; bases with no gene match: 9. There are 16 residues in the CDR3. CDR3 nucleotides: TGTGCCAGCAGCAAATCTCTAGCGGGAGGAAACAATGAGCAGTTCTTC. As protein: CASSKSLAGGNNEQFF.

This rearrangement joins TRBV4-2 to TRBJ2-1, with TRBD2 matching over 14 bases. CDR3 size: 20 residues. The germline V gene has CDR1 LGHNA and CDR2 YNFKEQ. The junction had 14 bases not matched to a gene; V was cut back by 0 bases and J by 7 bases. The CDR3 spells CASSQDLRGTSGRSGNEQFF. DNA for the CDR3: TGTGCCAGCAGCCAAGATCTTAGGGGGACTAGCGGGAGATCGGGGAATGAGCAGTTCTTC.

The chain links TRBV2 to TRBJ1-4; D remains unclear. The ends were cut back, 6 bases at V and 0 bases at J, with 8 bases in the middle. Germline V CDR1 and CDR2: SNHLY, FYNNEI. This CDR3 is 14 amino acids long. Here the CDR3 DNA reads TGTGCCAGCAGCGGGAGTACAACTAATGAAAAACTGTTTTTT. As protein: CASSGSTTNEKLFF.

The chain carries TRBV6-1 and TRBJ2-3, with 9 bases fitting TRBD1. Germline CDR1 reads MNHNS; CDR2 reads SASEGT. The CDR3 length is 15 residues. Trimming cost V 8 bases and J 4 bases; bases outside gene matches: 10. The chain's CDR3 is CASGRDRVRADTQYF. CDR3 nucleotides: TGTGCCAGCGGCCGGGACAGGGTGAGGGCAGATACGCAGTATTTT.

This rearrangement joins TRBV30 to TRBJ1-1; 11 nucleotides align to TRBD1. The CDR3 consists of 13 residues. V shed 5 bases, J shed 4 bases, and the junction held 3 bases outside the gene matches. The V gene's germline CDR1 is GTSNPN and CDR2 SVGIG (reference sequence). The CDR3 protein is CAWRGQGVTEAFF. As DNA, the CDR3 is TGTGCCTGGCGGGGACAGGGGGTCACTGAAGCTTTCTTT.

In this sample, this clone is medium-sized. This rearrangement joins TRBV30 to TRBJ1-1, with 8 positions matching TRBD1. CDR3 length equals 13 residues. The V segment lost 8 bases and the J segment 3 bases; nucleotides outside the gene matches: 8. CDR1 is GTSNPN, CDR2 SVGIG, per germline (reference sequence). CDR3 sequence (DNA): TGTGCCCACAGGGGGGGTAGGGACACTGAAGCTTTCTTT. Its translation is CAHRGGRDTEAFF.

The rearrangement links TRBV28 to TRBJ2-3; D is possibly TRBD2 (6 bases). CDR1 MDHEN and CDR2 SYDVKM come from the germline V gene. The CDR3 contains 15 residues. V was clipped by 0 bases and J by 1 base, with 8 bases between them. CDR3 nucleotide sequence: TGTGCCAGCAGTTTATGGGGGGGTGGCACAGATACGCAGTATTTT. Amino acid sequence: CASSLWGGGTDTQYF.

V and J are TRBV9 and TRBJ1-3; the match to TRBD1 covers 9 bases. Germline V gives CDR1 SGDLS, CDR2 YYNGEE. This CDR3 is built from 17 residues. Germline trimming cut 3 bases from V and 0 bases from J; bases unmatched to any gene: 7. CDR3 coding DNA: TGTGCCAGCAGCGCCCCCGGGACAGGGATCTCTGGAAACACCATATATTTT. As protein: CASSAPGTGISGNTIYF.

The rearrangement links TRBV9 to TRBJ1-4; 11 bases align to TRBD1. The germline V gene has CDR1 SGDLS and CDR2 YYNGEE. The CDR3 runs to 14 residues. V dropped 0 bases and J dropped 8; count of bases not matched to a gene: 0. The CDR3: CASSVGTGGEKLFF. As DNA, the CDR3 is TGTGCCAGCAGCGTAGGGACAGGGGGCGAAAAACTGTTTTTT.

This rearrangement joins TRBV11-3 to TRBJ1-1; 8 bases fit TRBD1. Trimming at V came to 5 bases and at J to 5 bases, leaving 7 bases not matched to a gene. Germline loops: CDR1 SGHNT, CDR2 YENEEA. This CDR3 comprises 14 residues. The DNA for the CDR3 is TGTGCCAGCAGCCCCAACAGGGGGAGTACTGAAGCTTTCTTT. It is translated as CASSPNRGSTEAFF.